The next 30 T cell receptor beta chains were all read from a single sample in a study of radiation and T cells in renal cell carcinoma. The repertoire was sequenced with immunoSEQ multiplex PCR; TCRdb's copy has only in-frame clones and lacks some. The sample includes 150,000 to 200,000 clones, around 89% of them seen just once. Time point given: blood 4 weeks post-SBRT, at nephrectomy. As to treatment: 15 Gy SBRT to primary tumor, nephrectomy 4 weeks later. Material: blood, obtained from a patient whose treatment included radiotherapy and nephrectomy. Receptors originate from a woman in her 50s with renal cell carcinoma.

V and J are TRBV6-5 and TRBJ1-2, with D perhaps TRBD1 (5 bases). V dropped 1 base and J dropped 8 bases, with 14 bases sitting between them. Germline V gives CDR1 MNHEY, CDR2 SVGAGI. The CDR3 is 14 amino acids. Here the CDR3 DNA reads TGTGCCAGCAGTTACTTGGGCGGGGGAGGAGGCTACACCTTC. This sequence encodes CASSYLGGGGGYTF.

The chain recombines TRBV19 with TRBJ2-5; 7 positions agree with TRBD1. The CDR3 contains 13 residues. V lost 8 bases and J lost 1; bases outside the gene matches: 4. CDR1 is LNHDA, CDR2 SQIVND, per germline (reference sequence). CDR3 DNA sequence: TGTGCCAGTGGACGGACAGGCCAAGAGACCCAGTACTTC. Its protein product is CASGRTGQETQYF.

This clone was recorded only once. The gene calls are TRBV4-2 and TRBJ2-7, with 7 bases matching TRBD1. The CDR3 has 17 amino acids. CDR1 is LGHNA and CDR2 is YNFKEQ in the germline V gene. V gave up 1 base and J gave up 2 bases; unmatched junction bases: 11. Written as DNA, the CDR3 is TGTGCCAGCAGCCAAGGGGCCGGGCAGGGGGAAACCTACGAGCAGTACTTC. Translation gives CASSQGAGQGETYEQYF.

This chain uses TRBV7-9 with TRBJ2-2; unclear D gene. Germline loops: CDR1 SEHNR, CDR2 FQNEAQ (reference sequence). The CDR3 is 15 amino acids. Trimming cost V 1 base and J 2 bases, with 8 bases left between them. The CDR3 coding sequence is TGTGCCAGCAGCTTAGGCAGGATAAACACCGGGGAGCTGTTTTTT. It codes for CASSLGRINTGELFF.

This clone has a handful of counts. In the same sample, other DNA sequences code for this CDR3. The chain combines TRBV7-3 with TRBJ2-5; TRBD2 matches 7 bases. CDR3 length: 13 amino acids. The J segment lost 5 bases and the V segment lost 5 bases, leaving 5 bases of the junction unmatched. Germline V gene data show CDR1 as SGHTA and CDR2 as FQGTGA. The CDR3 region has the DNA TGTGCCAGCAGCCTAGGACTAGGGGAGACCCAGTACTTC. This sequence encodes CASSLGLGETQYF.

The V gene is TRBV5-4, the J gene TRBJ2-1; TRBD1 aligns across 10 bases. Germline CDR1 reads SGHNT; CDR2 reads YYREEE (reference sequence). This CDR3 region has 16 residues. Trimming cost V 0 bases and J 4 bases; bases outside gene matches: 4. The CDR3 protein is CASSLEGQGPYNEQFF. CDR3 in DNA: TGTGCCAGCAGCTTGGAGGGACAGGGGCCTTACAATGAGCAGTTCTTC.

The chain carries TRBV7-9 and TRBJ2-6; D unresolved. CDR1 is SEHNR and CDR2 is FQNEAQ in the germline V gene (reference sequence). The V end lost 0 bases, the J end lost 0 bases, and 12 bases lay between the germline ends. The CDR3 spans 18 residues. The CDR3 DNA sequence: TGTGCCAGCAGCTTAGCATTTCCAGCTGTCTCTGGGGCCAACGTCCTGACTTTC. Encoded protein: CASSLAFPAVSGANVLTF.

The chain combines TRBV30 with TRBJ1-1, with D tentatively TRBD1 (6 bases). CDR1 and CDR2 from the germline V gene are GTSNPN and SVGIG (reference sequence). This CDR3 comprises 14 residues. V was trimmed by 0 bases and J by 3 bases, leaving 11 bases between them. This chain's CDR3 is CAWSVRGQYTEAFF. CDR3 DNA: TGTGCCTGGAGTGTACGGGGGCAGTACACTGAAGCTTTCTTT.

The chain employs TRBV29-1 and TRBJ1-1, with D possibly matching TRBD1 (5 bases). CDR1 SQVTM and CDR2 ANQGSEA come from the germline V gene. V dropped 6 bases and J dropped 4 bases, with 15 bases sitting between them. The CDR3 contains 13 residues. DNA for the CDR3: TGCAGCGTGGAGGGGACCCCAGGCACTGAAGCTTTCTTT. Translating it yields CSVEGTPGTEAFF.

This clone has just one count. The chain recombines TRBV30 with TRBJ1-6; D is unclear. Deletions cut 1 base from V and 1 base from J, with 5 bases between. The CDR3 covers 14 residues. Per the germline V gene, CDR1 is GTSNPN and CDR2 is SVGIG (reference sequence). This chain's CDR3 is CAWSASSYNSPLHF. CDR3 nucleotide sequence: TGTGCCTGGAGTGCCTCTTCCTATAATTCACCCCTCCACTTT.

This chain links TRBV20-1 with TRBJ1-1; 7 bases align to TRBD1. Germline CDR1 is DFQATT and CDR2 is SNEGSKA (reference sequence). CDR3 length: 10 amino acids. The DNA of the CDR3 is TGCAGGGCGACAGGGTCTGAAGCTTTCTTT. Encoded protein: CRATGSEAFF.

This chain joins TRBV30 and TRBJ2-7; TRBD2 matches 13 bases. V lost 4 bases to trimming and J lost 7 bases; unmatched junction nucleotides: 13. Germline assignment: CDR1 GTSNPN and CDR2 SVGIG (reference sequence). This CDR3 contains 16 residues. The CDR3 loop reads CAWTPTSGGLLGEQYF. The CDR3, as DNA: TGTGCCTGGACCCCGACTAGCGGGGGGCTGTTGGGGGAGCAGTACTTC. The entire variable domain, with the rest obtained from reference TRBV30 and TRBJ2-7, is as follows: SQTIHQWPATLVQPVGSPLSLECTVEGTSNPNLYWYRQAAGRGLQLLFYSVGIGQISSEVPQNLSASRPQDRQFILSSKKLLLSDSGFYLCAWTPTSGGLLGEQYFGPGTRLTVT.

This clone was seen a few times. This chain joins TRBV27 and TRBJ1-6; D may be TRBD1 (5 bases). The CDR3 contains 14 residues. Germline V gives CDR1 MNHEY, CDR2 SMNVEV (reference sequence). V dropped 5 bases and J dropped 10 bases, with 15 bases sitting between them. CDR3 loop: CASSPLGVKSPLHF. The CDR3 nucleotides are TGTGCCAGCAGTCCCCTGGGGGTTAAGTCACCCCTCCACTTT.

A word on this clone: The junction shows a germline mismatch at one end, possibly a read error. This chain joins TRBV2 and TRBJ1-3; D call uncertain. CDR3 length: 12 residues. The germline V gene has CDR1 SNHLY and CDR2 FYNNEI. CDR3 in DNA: TGTGCCAGCAGTGAGTCTCGAAACACCGTATATTTT. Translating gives CASSESRNTVYF.

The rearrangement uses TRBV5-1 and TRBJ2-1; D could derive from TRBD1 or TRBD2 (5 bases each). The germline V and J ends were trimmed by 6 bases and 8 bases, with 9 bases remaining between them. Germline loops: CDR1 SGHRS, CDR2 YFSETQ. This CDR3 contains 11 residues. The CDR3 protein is CASKRGYEQFF. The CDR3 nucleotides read TGCGCCAGCAAACGGGGCTATGAGCAGTTCTTC.

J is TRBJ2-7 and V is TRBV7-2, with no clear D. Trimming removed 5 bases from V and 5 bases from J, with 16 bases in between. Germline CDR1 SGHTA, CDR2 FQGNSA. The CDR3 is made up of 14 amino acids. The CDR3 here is CASSRGTVGNEQYF. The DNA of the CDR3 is TGTGCCAGCAGCCGTGGCACTGTGGGGAACGAGCAGTACTTC.

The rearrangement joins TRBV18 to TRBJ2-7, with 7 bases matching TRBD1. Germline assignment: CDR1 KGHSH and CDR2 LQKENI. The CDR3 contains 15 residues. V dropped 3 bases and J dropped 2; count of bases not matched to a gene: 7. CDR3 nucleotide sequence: TGTGCCAGCTCACCGGTCGGGACAGCAACCTACGAGCAGTACTTC. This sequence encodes CASSPVGTATYEQYF. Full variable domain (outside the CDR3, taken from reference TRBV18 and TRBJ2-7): NAGVMQNPRHLVRRRGQEARLRCSPMKGHSHVYWYRQLPEEGLKFMVYLQKENIIDESGMPKERFSAEFPKEGPSILRIQQVVRGDSAAYFCASSPVGTATYEQYFGPGTRLTVT.

The CDR3 sequence is CASSLGDGGNQPQHF. The CDR3 DNA is TGTGCCAGCTCACTCGGGGATGGGGGCAATCAGCCCCAGCATTTT. The chain couples TRBV18 to TRBJ1-5; D gene unclear. The CDR3 runs to 15 residues. Germline assignment: CDR1 KGHSH and CDR2 LQKENI. V lost 4 bases and J lost 2, with 12 bases in between.

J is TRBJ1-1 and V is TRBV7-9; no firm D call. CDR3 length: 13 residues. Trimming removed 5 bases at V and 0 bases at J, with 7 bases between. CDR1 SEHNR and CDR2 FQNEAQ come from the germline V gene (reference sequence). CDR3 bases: TGTGCCAGCAGCCCGCAGGTGAACACTGAAGCTTTCTTT. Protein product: CASSPQVNTEAFF. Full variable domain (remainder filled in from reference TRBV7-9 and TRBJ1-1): DTGVSQNPRHKITKRGQNVTFRCDPISEHNRLYWYRQTLGQGPEFLTYFQNEAQLEKSRLLSDRFSAERPKGSFSTLEIQRTEQGDSAMYLCASSPQVNTEAFFGQGTRLTVV.

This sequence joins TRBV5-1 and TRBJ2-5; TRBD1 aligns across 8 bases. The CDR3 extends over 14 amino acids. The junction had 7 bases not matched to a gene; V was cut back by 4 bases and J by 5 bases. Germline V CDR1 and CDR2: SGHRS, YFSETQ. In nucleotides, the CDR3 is TGCGCCAGCAGCCCAGGGGGCGTATTCGAGACCCAGTACTTC. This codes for CASSPGGVFETQYF.

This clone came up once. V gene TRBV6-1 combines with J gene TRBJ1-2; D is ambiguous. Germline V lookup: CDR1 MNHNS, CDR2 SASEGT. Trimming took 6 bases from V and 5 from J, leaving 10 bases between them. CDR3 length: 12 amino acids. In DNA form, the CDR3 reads TGTGCCAGCAGGTACCCAGAATATGGCTACACCTTC. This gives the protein CASRYPEYGYTF.

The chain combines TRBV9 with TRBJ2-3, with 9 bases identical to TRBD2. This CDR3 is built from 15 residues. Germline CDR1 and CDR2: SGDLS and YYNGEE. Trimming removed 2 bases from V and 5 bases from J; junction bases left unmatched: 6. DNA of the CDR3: TGTGCCAGCAGCGTGGTGGCTAGCGGGGAAGATACGCAGTATTTT. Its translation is CASSVVASGEDTQYF.

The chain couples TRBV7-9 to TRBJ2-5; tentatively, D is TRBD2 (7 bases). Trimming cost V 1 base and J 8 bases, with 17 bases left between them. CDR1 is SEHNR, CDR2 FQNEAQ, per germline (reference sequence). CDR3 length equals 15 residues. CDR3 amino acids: CASSLDRGAQGTQYF. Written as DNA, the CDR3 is TGTGCCAGCAGCTTAGACCGGGGGGCCCAGGGAACCCAGTACTTC.

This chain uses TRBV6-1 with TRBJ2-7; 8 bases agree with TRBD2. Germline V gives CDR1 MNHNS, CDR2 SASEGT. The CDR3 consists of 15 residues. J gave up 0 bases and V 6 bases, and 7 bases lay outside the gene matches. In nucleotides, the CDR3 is TGTGCCAGCAGGGACCCCGGGACTAGCTCCTACGAGCAGTACTTC. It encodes CASRDPGTSSYEQYF.

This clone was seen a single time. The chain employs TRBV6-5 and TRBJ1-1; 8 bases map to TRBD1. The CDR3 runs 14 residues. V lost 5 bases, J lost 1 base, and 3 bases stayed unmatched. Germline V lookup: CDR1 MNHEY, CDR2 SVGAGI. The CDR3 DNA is TGTGCCAGCAGTCGGGACAGGAGGAACACTGAAGCTTTCTTT. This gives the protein CASSRDRRNTEAFF.

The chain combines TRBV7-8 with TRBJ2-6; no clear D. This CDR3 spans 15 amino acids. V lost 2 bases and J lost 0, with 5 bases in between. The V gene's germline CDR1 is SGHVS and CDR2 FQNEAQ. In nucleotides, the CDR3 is TGTGCCAGCAGCTTACCCTACTCTGGGGCCAACGTCCTGACTTTC. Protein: CASSLPYSGANVLTF.

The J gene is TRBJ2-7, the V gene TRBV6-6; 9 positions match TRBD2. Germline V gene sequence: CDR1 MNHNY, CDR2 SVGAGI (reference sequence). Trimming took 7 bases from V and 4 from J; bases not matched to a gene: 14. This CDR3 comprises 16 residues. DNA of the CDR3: TGTGCCAGCACCTTACCCGCGACTAGCGGAACATACGAGCAGTACTTC. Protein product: CASTLPATSGTYEQYF.

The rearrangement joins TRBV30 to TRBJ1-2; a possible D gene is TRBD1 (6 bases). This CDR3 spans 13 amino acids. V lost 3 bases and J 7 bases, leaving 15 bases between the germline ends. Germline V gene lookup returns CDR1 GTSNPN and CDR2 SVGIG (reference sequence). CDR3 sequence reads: CAWSFTGSSGYTF. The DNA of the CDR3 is TGTGCCTGGAGCTTCACAGGGTCGAGTGGCTACACCTTC.

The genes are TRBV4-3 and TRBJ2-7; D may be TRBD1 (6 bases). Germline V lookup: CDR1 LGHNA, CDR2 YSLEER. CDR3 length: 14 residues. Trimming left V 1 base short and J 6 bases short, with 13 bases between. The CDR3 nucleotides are TGCGCCAGCAGCCAAGCCCCGGGACAAGGCGAGCAGTACTTC. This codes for CASSQAPGQGEQYF.

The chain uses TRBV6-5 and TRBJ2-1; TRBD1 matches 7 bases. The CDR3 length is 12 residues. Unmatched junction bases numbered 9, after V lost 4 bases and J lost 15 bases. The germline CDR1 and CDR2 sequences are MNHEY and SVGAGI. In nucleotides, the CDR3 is TGTGCCAGCAGTTCGCCCCCGCACAGGGGGTTCTTC. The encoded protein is CASSSPPHRGFF.